Described below is a single TCR beta chain sequence and its context. A few counts support this clone. The antigen it binds to is not known. Base qualities were left out, and no much larger clone turns up one base away. Whole blood was collected in K2EDTA tubes by collaborating institutions according to the institutions' own protocols. Collaborator samples were shipped for TCRbeta analysis as frozen whole blood, isolated PBMCs, or DNA extracted from either sample type. This sample stems from a study of blood T cell repertoires in COVID-19 (dated by TCRdb to about 2020). Some background on the complete study: The collaborator samples originated in the United States, Italy and Spain and spanned the acute and convalescent phases of COVID-19. A freely available public database, intended as a resource for researchers studying the immune response to SARS-CoV-2, is where the repertoires were released. Samples were obtained from the ongoing ImmuneRACE study (first 160 participants) and from roughly 1,300 subjects provided by 6 global collaborators. Subjects who had been exposed to COVID-19, were actively infected with it, or had recovered from it provided the deeply sampled blood TCRbeta repertoires that made up the dataset. Where available, HLA class I and class II types were taken from metadata supplied by the sample provider and were not determined by assay-based typing. A de-identified subject ID, COVID-19 status, age in years and sex were almost always included in the sample metadata. The material from the prospective study consisted of cDNA or gDNA derived from T cells, B-cell-depleted T cells, or PBMCs. Beyond this particular receptor, the publication reports: Clinical and demographic metadata were provided uncurated, with the amount varying by source and participant.

TCRbeta CDR3 regions were amplified from genomic DNA using the immunoSEQ Assay, a bias-controlled multiplex PCR. In the original analysis: The number of nucleated cells in each sample was estimated by amplification of reference gene primers within the assay. To quantify the absolute abundance of each unique TCRbeta CDR3 rearrangement, sequence reads were collapsed and filtered. For each sample, productive Simpson clonality was calculated by taking the square root of Simpson's diversity index across productive rearrangements. TCRdb obtained this table from immuneACCESS and retained in-frame rearrangements with V and J assigned. These tables miss some clones; where compared with another copy, unresolved V genes account for less than half of the shortfall, and the remainder is unexplained. That table is the source of V, J and clone size, and D and trimming were worked out from the DNA. The sample table contains under 95,000 clones; only one count was recorded for about 68% of them. The ten largest clonotypes hold more than 5% of the sample.

There are 14 amino acids in the CDR3, from cysteine to phenylalanine inclusive. Kept here is only the CDR3 DNA, which spans 42 bases and is read in frame from base 1. The junction carries 8 bases between V and J, which are trimmed by 3 bases and 0 bases respectively. CDR1 and CDR2 are read off the germline V gene as SGHTA and FQGNSA. Sequences were obtained from peripheral blood. The receptor chain draws on TRBV7-2 and TRBJ1-2; possibly the D gene is TRBD1, per 5 matching bases. The sequence was collected from a man in his forties or fifties with active or convalescent COVID-19. The DNA sequence reads TGTGCCAGCAGCTTGGGACTAACTAACTATGGCTACACCTTC. Translated, it reads CASSLGLTNYGYTF.